This T cell receptor beta chain was profiled in a study of cytomegalovirus exposure and HLA in healthy donors. There are 13 residues in the CDR3. Germline V gene sequence: CDR1 SGHRS, CDR2 YFSETQ. Trimming removed 0 bases from V and 9 bases from J, with 10 bases in between. Study-wide results and caveats: The study designated fewer than 200 TCR beta chains cytomegalovirus-associated.

PCR employed 60 Vbeta and 13 Jbeta primers. The table came from immunoSEQ multiplex PCR; TCRdb's copy has only in-frame clones and leaves some out. In the table there are about 68,000 clones, 80% to 90% of which are singletons. Remarks on this clone: Its matching antigen is unknown. Other DNA variants within this sample encode the same CDR3.

The rearrangement links TRBV5-1 to TRBJ2-1, with a weak D call TRBD2 (5 bases). Sequenced sample: PBMCs. The sequence came from a human donor in good health. CDR3 loop: CASSLESGGEQFF. CDR3 coding DNA: TGCGCCAGCAGCTTGGAAAGCGGCGGTGAGCAGTTCTTC.